The clone carrying this T cell receptor beta chain was detected many times. Its antigen is unknown. This sample is drawn from a study of T cells in Graves' hyperthyroidism and ophthalmopathy. From germline, CDR1 is SGHTA and CDR2 FQGNSA. Trimming stripped 1 base from V and 0 bases from J, with 9 bases between. The CDR3 totals 15 residues. Study results and caveats: Separation of ophthalmopathy from stable hyperthyroidism was achieved by a 13 V-J model. Blood also showed most of the thyroid clonotypes that were expanded above 0.001.

The investigators amplified TCR beta CDR3 regions from RNA transcripts. The primer set for the first-round RT-PCR of the TCR CDR3 was HTBI. One entry per CDR3 protein results from TCRdb running MiXCR on the multiplex PCR reads. Among about 200,000 distinct CDR3 sequences listed, less than 20% were seen once. Sequencing was carried out using blood. This sequence was found in a woman between 45 and 60 years old with Graves' hyperthyroidism. The chain has TRBV7-2 and TRBJ1-1; unclear D gene. CDR3 region: CASSLGPALNTEAFF. The CDR3 nucleotides are TGTGCCAGCAGCTTAGGGCCCGCGTTGAACACTGAAGCTTTCTTT.